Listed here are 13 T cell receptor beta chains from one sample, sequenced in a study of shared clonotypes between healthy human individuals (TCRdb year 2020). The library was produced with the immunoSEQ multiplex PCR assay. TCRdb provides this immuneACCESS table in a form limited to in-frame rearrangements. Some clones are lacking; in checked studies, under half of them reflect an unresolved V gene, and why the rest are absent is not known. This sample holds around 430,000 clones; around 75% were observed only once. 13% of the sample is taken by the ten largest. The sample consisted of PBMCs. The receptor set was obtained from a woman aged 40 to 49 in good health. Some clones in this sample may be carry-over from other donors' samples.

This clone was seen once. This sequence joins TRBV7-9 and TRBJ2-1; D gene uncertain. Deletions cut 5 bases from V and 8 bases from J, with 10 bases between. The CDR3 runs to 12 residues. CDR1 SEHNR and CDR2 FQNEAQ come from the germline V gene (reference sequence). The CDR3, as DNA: TGTGCCAGCAGCCATACCGTCCATGAGCAGTTCTTC. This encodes CASSHTVHEQFF.

CDR3 in amino acids: CASSARGYEQYF. Here the CDR3 DNA reads TGTGCCAGCAGCGCCAGGGGGTACGAGCAGTACTTC. The chain employs TRBV7-2 and TRBJ2-7; TRBD1 matches at 7 bases. The CDR3 loop spans 12 amino acids. With V trimmed by 5 bases and J by 4 bases, 2 bases remained unmatched. Germline V lookup: CDR1 SGHTA, CDR2 FQGNSA. Full variable domain (rest looked up from reference TRBV7-2 and TRBJ2-7): GAGVSQSPSNKVTEKGKDVELRCDPISGHTALYWYRQSLGQGLEFLIYFQGNSAPDKSGLPSDRFSAERTGGSVSTLTIQRTQQEDSAVYLCASSARGYEQYFGPGTRLTVT.

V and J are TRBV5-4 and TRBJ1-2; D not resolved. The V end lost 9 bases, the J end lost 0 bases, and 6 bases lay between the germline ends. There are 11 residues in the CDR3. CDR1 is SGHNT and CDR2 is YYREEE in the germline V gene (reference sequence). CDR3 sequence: CAITANYGYTF. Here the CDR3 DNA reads TGTGCCATCACAGCTAACTATGGCTACACCTTC.

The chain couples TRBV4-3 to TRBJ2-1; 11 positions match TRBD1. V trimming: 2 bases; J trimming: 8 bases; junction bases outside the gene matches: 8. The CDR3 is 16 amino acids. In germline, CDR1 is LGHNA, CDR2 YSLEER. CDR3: CASSQLDRGRNDEQFF. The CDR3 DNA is TGCGCCAGCAGCCAATTGGACAGGGGGCGTAATGATGAGCAGTTCTTC.

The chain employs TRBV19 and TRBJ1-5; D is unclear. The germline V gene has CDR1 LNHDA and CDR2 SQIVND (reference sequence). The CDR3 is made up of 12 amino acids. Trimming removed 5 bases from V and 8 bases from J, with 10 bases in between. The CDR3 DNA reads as TGTGCCAGTAGTTCCAGGAATAAGCCCCAGCATTTT. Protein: CASSSRNKPQHF.

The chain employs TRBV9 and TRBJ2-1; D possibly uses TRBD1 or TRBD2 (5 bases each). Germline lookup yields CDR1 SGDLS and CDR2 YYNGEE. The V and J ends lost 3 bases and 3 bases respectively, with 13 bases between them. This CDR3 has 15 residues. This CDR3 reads CASSAIEGLYNEQFF. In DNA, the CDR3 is TGTGCCAGCAGCGCCATAGAGGGGCTCTACAATGAGCAGTTCTTC.

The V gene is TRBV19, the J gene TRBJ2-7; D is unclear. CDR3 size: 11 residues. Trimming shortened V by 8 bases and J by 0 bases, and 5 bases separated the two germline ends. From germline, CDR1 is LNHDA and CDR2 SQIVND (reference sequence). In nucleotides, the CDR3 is TGTGCCAGTGGCGACTCCTACGAGCAGTACTTC. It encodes CASGDSYEQYF.

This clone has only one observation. CDR3 in amino acids: CASSVETVNTEAFF. Here the CDR3 DNA reads TGTGCCAGCAGCGTAGAAACAGTGAACACTGAAGCTTTCTTT. V usage is TRBV9 and J usage is TRBJ1-1; D uncertain. Per germline, CDR1 SGDLS and CDR2 YYNGEE. The CDR3 extends over 14 amino acids. Trimming left V 0 bases short and J 0 bases short, with 6 bases between.

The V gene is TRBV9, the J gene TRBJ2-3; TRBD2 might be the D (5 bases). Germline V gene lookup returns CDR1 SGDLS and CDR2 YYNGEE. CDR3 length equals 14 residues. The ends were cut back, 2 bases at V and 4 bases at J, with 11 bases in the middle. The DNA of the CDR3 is TGTGCCAGCAGCGTCCCGGACTCGTCAGATACGCAGTATTTT. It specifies CASSVPDSSDTQYF.

For the CDR3, the DNA is TGTGCCAGCAGCGCCCCTCTCGGCGAGCAGTACTTC. This encodes CASSAPLGEQYF. This sequence joins TRBV7-2 and TRBJ2-7; D remains ambiguous. Between the trimmed V and J ends, which lost 5 bases and 6 bases, there was a span of 11 bases. The CDR3 totals 12 residues. From germline, CDR1 is SGHTA and CDR2 FQGNSA.

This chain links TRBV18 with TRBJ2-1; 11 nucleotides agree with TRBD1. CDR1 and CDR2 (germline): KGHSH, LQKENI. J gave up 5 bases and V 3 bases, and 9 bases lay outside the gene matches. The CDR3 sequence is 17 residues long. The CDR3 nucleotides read TGTGCCAGCTCACCGCCCGCCGGACAGGGGGCGGACAATGAGCAGTTCTTC. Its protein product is CASSPPAGQGADNEQFF.

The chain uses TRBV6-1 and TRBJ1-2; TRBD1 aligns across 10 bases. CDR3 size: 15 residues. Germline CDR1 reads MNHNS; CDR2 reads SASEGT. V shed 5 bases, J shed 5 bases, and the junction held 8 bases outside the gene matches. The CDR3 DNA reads TGTGCCAGCAGTCTCCGGACAGGGGGGGGATATGGCTACACCTTC. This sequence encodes CASSLRTGGGYGYTF.

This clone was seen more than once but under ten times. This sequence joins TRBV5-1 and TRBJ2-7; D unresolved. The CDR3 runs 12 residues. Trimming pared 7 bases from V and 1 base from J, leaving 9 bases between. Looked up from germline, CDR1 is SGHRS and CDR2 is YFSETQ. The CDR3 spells CASQASSYEQYF. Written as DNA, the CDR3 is TGCGCCAGCCAGGCTTCGTCCTACGAGCAGTACTTC.